The rows below give T cell receptor beta chains drawn from one sample of a study of identical twins. TCRdb itself ran the 5' RACE reads through MiXCR, one entry per CDR3 protein. The table lists over 200,000 distinct CDR3 sequences, under 12% of them singletons. What was sequenced was memory T cells sorted from blood. These receptors originate from a man aged 45-65 years in good health. CDR3s include the opening cysteine and the closing phenylalanine or tryptophan. The order of the fields is CDR3 protein, CDR3 DNA, clone size, V gene, D gene, J gene. The D gene is left open where the match is weak. Clone size is stated in some rows and not others, as once, few, many or a class when expanded.

CASSFRAQMNTEAFF TGTGCCAGCAGTTTCAGGGCCCAAATGAACACTGAAGCTTTCTTT NA TRBV27 NA TRBJ1-1
CSASRDGPGGYEQYF TGCAGTGCTAGTAGAGACGGGCCGGGGGGTTACGAGCAGTACTTC many TRBV20-1 TRBD2 TRBJ2-7
CASSLAVRAPSSYEQYF TGTGCCAGCAGCTTAGCCGTTAGAGCCCCTAGCTCCTACGAGCAGTACTTC many TRBV7-2 NA TRBJ2-7
CSARDRSGSVRAGELFF TGCAGTGCTAGAGATCGTTCCGGGTCGGTGAGGGCCGGGGAGCTGTTTTTT few TRBV20-1 NA TRBJ2-2
CASSFFGSGGDEQYF TGTGCCAGCAGCTTCTTTGGTAGCGGGGGCGACGAGCAGTACTTC NA TRBV7-2 TRBD2 TRBJ2-7
CASSSQYEQYF TGTGCCAGCAGCTCTCAATACGAGCAGTACTTC few TRBV3-1 NA TRBJ2-7
CASTQLSGLSNEQFF TGTGCCAGCACCCAACTATCGGGACTTTCAAATGAGCAGTTCTTC many TRBV12-3/TRBV12-4 NA TRBJ2-1
CISVSEAPQGAVTEAFF NA few TRBV7-5 NA TRBJ1-1
CSAREGSSGANVLTF TGCAGTGCTAGAGAGGGGAGCTCTGGGGCCAACGTCCTGACTTTC few TRBV20-1 NA TRBJ2-6
CASSLGTGRDTEAFF TGCGCCAGCAGCCTCGGGACAGGGAGGGACACTGAAGCTTTCTTT NA TRBV5-1 TRBD1 TRBJ1-1
CASSLRTSADTQYF TGTGCCAGCAGCTTACGGACTAGCGCAGATACGCAGTATTTT few TRBV11-2 TRBD2 TRBJ2-3
CATLNGVASTDTQYF TGTGCCACCCTTAACGGGGTAGCCAGCACAGATACGCAGTATTTT few TRBV28 NA TRBJ2-3
CSANSLAGESYEQYF TGCAGTGCTAATAGCCTAGCGGGAGAATCCTACGAGCAGTACTTC many TRBV20-1 TRBD2 TRBJ2-7
CASSHTGRLNYGYTF TGCGCCAGCAGCCATACAGGGAGACTTAACTATGGCTACACCTTC many TRBV4-1 NA TRBJ1-2
CASSWDRGDQNIQYF TGTGCCAGCAGCTGGGACAGGGGGGACCAAAACATTCAGTACTTC NA TRBV7-9 TRBD1 TRBJ2-4
CASSQGPSGTYEQYF TGTGCCAGCAGCCAAGGTCCTAGCGGGACCTACGAGCAGTACTTC few TRBV3-1 TRBD2 TRBJ2-7
CATDTSGSYNEQFF TGCGCCACCGATACTAGCGGGAGTTACAATGAGCAGTTCTTC many TRBV5-1 TRBD2 TRBJ2-1
CASSYSSFAAPQHF TGTGCCAGCAGTTACTCATCTTTCGCGGCGCCCCAGCATTTT many TRBV6-2/TRBV6-3 NA TRBJ1-5
CASSAPIAGGSYNEQFF TGTGCCAGCAGCGCTCCCATAGCGGGAGGCTCCTACAATGAGCAGTTCTTC few TRBV9 TRBD2 TRBJ2-1
CASSLTGTVQETQYF TGTGCCAGCAGTTTGACCGGGACAGTCCAAGAGACCCAGTACTTC few TRBV27 TRBD1 TRBJ2-5
CASSLNLGGLSGANVLTF TGTGCCAGCAGTTTAAATTTGGGGGGCCTCTCTGGGGCCAACGTCCTGACTTTC NA TRBV27 NA TRBJ2-6
CASSSGGLTDTQYF TGTGCCAGCAGTAGCGGGGGGCTAACAGATACGCAGTATTTT few TRBV2 TRBD2 TRBJ2-3
CASSLDTPYEQYF TGTGCCAGCAGTTTAGACACACCCTACGAGCAGTACTTC few TRBV12-3/TRBV12-4 NA TRBJ2-7
CATSDARGANEQFF TGTGCCACCAGTGATGCCCGCGGGGCGAATGAGCAGTTCTTC many TRBV24-1 NA TRBJ2-1
CSVQSGTSTGELFF TGCAGCGTTCAGTCCGGGACTAGCACCGGGGAGCTGTTTTTT many TRBV29-1 TRBD2 TRBJ2-2
CASSSGSTGELFF TGCGCCAGCAGCTCCGGATCCACCGGGGAGCTGTTTTTT many TRBV11-2 NA TRBJ2-2
CASSIVRAQEQFF TGTGCCAGTAGTATAGTTAGGGCCCAGGAGCAGTTCTTC many TRBV19 NA TRBJ2-1
CASSSRSLAGSNEQFF TGTGCCAGCAGTTCTCGGTCACTAGCGGGATCGAATGAGCAGTTCTTC many TRBV6-2/TRBV6-3 TRBD2 TRBJ2-1
CASSLDVTGVNNEQFF TGCGCCAGCAGCTTGGATGTGACAGGGGTTAACAATGAGCAGTTCTTC few TRBV5-1 TRBD1 TRBJ2-1
CATSEALAREQFF TGTGCCACCAGTGAAGCACTAGCGAGGGAGCAGTTCTTC NA TRBV24-1 TRBD2 TRBJ2-1
CASSSASGRAIDEQFF TGTGCCAGCTCATCAGCTAGCGGGAGGGCCATCGATGAGCAGTTCTTC few TRBV18 TRBD2 TRBJ2-1
CASTDRGYGYPF TGTGCCAGTACGGACAGGGGCTATGGCTACCCCTTC NA TRBV6-5 TRBD1 TRBJ1-2
CASSLSASPQETQYF TGCGCCAGCAGCTTGTCGGCATCCCCGCAAGAGACCCAGTACTTC NA TRBV5-1 NA TRBJ2-5
CASSQVLRLQRSYNEQFF TGTGCCAGCAGCCAGGTCTTAAGGTTGCAGCGCTCCTACAATGAGCAGTTCTTC many TRBV3-1 NA TRBJ2-1
CASSLATAYGYTF TGCGCCAGCAGCTTGGCGACAGCCTATGGCTACACCTTC few TRBV5-1 NA TRBJ1-2
CASSRRTGTEAFF TGTGCCAGCAGCCGTAGGACAGGTACCGAAGCTTTCTTT many TRBV7-9 TRBD1 TRBJ1-1
CASSLRGGYGYTF TGCGCCAGCAGCTTACGGGGGGGATACGGCTACACCTTC NA TRBV5-1 NA TRBJ1-2